This section outlines one TCR beta chain sequence together with its context. This CDR3 spans 16 amino acids. The junction had 10 bases not matched to a gene; V was cut back by 3 bases and J by 7 bases. Enrollees, about 18 to 89 years old, lived in approximately 24 US areas. In assigning cohorts, the study relied on participant-reported clinical history. The table came from immunoSEQ multiplex PCR; TCRdb's copy has only in-frame clones and leaves some out. Altogether under 250,000 clones are present, roughly four fifths being singletons, with the ten largest covering approximately 1.3%. This sample was included in a study of blood T cell repertoires in COVID-19. On the study more broadly: There were acute and convalescent COVID-19 samples, and they came from the United States, Italy and Spain. Sources were T cells, B-cell-depleted T cells, or PBMCs; the material itself was cDNA or gDNA.

The rearrangement links TRBV5-7 to TRBJ2-1; TRBD1 aligns across 10 bases. Being an ORF, TRBV5-7 has a function that is uncertain. The sequenced material came from PBMCs or T cells enriched from blood (not recorded which). The sequence came from a woman in her thirties or forties with acute COVID-19. This CDR3 reads CASSSGTGVTRNEQFF. The CDR3 DNA reads TGTGCCAGCAGCTCCGGGACAGGGGTGACTAGGAATGAGCAGTTCTTC.